This is a list of T cell receptor beta chains from one sample in a study of T cell responses to AZD1222 COVID-19 vaccine. Generated by immunoSEQ multiplex PCR, the TCRdb table keeps only in-frame clones and is missing some. The table has 95,000 to 150,000 clones, approximately 90% seen once; the top ten hold under 4.5%. Material: peripheral blood, obtained on day 0 of AZD1222 vaccination. The receptors shown here come from an adult in good health. Both conserved end residues are part of each CDR3. D genes are given only for firm matches. Only some rows state a clone size, as once, few, many or a class for expanded clones.

size: -
V: TRBV6-5
J: TRBJ2-1
D: -
CDR3: CASSPDPFNEQFF
DNA: TGTGCCAGCAGCCCCGACCCTTTCAATGAGCAGTTCTTC

size: -
V: TRBV5-6
J: TRBJ2-7
D: TRBD1
CDR3: CASSLGADRAEQYF
DNA: TGTGCCAGCAGCTTGGGGGCCGACAGGGCCGAGCAGTACTTC

size: -
V: TRBV5-6
J: TRBJ2-5
D: -
CDR3: CASSLVTSETAETQYF
DNA: TGTGCCAGCAGCTTGGTAACCAGCGAGACCGCAGAGACCCAGTACTTC

size: -
V: TRBV19
J: TRBJ1-3
D: -
CDR3: CASSIVAQRDSGNTIYF
DNA: TGTGCCAGTAGTATAGTCGCTCAGCGAGACTCTGGAAACACCATATATTTT

size: -
V: TRBV3-1/TRBV3-2
J: TRBJ1-1
D: -
CDR3: CASSPRGGRAFF
DNA: TGTGCCAGCAGCCCCCGGGGGGGACGAGCTTTCTTT

size: -
V: TRBV19
J: TRBJ2-3
D: TRBD2
CDR3: CASSILTSGGTDTQYF
DNA: TGTGCCAGTAGTATTCTTACTAGCGGGGGCACAGATACGCAGTATTTT

size: -
V: TRBV28
J: TRBJ1-1
D: -
CDR3: CASSLRGADTEAFF
DNA: TGTGCCAGCAGTTTGAGGGGCGCAGATACTGAAGCTTTCTTT

size: -
V: TRBV30
J: TRBJ1-3
D: -
CDR3: CAWSGSSGNTIYF
DNA: TGTGCCTGGAGTGGCAGCTCTGGAAACACCATATATTTT

size: few
V: TRBV7-9
J: TRBJ2-3
D: -
CDR3: CASLTGGGRDTQYF
DNA: TGTGCCAGCTTAACCGGGGGCGGGCGAGATACGCAGTATTTT

size: -
V: TRBV4-1
J: TRBJ2-3
D: TRBD2
CDR3: CASSQGVAGGTDTQYF
DNA: TGCGCCAGCAGCCAAGGGGTAGCGGGGGGCACAGATACGCAGTATTTT

size: -
V: TRBV19
J: TRBJ1-6
D: -
CDR3: CASSATVNSPLHF
DNA: TGTGCCAGTAGTGCGACGGTTAATTCACCCCTCCACTTT

size: -
V: TRBV13
J: TRBJ2-3
D: TRBD1
CDR3: CASSLVGQGYTDTQYF
DNA: TGTGCCAGCAGCTTAGTGGGACAGGGATACACAGATACGCAGTATTTT

size: -
V: TRBV24-1
J: TRBJ2-5
D: -
CDR3: CATSDTKGYQETQYF
DNA: TGTGCCACCAGTGATACGAAGGGCTACCAAGAGACCCAGTACTTC

size: -
V: TRBV13
J: TRBJ1-2
D: -
CDR3: CASSFGRSNYGYTF
DNA: TGTGCCAGCAGCTTCGGCAGATCTAACTATGGCTACACCTTC

size: -
V: TRBV24-1
J: TRBJ2-1
D: -
CDR3: CATSDSWQRDNEQFF
DNA: TGTGCCACCAGTGATTCTTGGCAGAGAGACAATGAGCAGTTCTTC

size: -
V: TRBV6-1
J: TRBJ2-4
D: -
CDR3: CASSEARGGAKNIQYF
DNA: TGTGCCAGCAGTGAAGCGCGAGGGGGAGCCAAAAACATTCAGTACTTC

size: -
V: TRBV4-1
J: TRBJ2-5
D: -
CDR3: CASSQGLAGPQETQYF
DNA: TGCGCCAGCAGCCAAGGATTGGCGGGGCCACAAGAGACCCAGTACTTC

size: -
V: TRBV18
J: TRBJ2-2
D: TRBD2
CDR3: CASSPPSGGSGELFF
DNA: TGTGCCAGCTCACCCCCTAGCGGGGGTTCCGGGGAGCTGTTTTTT

size: once
V: TRBV7-2
J: TRBJ2-3
D: -
CDR3: CASSLDVLSLTQYF
DNA: TGTGCCAGCAGCTTAGATGTGTTGTCCCTTACGCAGTATTTT

size: -
V: TRBV2
J: TRBJ2-7
D: -
CDR3: CASSEAVLGYEQYF
DNA: TGTGCCAGCAGTGAAGCCGTGCTGGGCTACGAGCAGTACTTC

size: -
V: TRBV4-1
J: TRBJ1-4
D: -
CDR3: CASSQGGKGGSREKLFF
DNA: TGCGCCAGCAGCCAAGGGGGGAAGGGTGGGAGTCGGGAAAAACTGTTTTTT

size: -
V: TRBV6-4
J: TRBJ1-5
D: -
CDR3: CASSRQVHEPQHF
DNA: TGTGCCAGCAGTCGACAGGTCCATGAGCCCCAGCATTTT

size: -
V: TRBV7-2
J: TRBJ2-1
D: TRBD2
CDR3: CASSFSASGGDFSNEQFF
DNA: TGTGCCAGCAGCTTTAGTGCTAGCGGGGGTGATTTTTCCAATGAGCAGTTCTTC

size: -
V: TRBV5-1
J: TRBJ2-1
D: TRBD2
CDR3: CASSLASTGGYNEQFF
DNA: TGCGCCAGCAGCTTGGCCTCGACGGGGGGTTACAATGAGCAGTTCTTC

size: few
V: TRBV4-3
J: TRBJ1-6
D: -
CDR3: CASSQGTGLSPLHF
DNA: TGCGCCAGCAGCCAAGGTACGGGGCTCTCACCCCTCCACTTT

size: -
V: TRBV4-3
J: TRBJ2-1
D: TRBD2
CDR3: CASSHGHSGGTYNEQFF
DNA: TGCGCCAGCAGCCATGGCCATAGCGGGGGGACTTACAATGAGCAGTTCTTC

size: -
V: TRBV7-3
J: TRBJ1-2
D: -
CDR3: CASSSGQWGNYGYTF
DNA: TGTGCCAGCAGCTCCGGACAGTGGGGGAACTATGGCTACACCTTC

size: -
V: TRBV13
J: TRBJ2-7
D: -
CDR3: CASSLRAESYEQYF
DNA: TGTGCCAGCAGCTTAAGGGCGGAGTCCTACGAGCAGTACTTC

size: -
V: TRBV10-1
J: TRBJ2-1
D: -
CDR3: CASSDGEDYNEQFF
DNA: TGCGCCAGCAGTGACGGGGAGGACTACAATGAGCAGTTCTTC

size: -
V: TRBV7-3
J: TRBJ2-1
D: -
CDR3: CASSPTDEGRDEQFF
DNA: TGTGCCAGCAGCCCAACGGACGAGGGTCGGGATGAGCAGTTCTTC

size: -
V: TRBV28
J: TRBJ1-4
D: -
CDR3: CASSQPRGGTNEKLFF
DNA: TGTGCCAGCAGTCAACCCCGGGGGGGGACTAATGAAAAACTGTTTTTT

size: -
V: TRBV6-5
J: TRBJ2-7
D: -
CDR3: CASAESSYEQYF
DNA: TGTGCCAGCGCAGAGAGCTCCTACGAGCAGTACTTC

size: -
V: TRBV27
J: TRBJ2-7
D: -
CDR3: CASSLSPDSYEQYF
DNA: TGTGCCAGCAGTTTATCCCCCGATTCCTACGAGCAGTACTTC

size: -
V: TRBV27
J: TRBJ1-2
D: -
CDR3: CASSENRVRDGYTF
DNA: TGTGCCAGCAGTGAAAACAGGGTCAGGGATGGCTACACCTTC

size: -
V: TRBV4-3
J: TRBJ2-3
D: -
CDR3: CASSQGQQFTDTQYF
DNA: TGCGCCAGCAGCCAAGGTCAACAATTCACAGATACGCAGTATTTT

size: few
V: TRBV14
J: TRBJ2-7
D: -
CDR3: CASSQDSREQYF
DNA: TGTGCCAGCAGCCAAGACAGTCGCGAGCAGTACTTC

size: -
V: TRBV18
J: TRBJ1-1
D: -
CDR3: CASSDRKTGTEAFF
DNA: TGTGCCAGCTCCGACCGAAAGACGGGCACTGAAGCTTTCTTT

size: -
V: TRBV9
J: TRBJ2-7
D: -
CDR3: CASSPRRYAYEQYF
DNA: TGTGCCAGCAGCCCACGAAGATACGCCTACGAGCAGTACTTC

size: -
V: TRBV24-1
J: TRBJ2-7
D: -
CDR3: CATVKFREPYEQYF
DNA: TGTGCCACCGTGAAGTTCAGGGAACCCTACGAGCAGTACTTC

size: -
V: TRBV19
J: TRBJ2-7
D: TRBD1
CDR3: CASSPRDRGYSGEQYF
DNA: TGTGCCAGTAGTCCCCGGGACAGGGGGTATTCTGGCGAGCAGTACTTC

size: -
V: TRBV11-2
J: TRBJ2-4
D: -
CDR3: CASSRVGALAKNIQYF
DNA: TGTGCCAGCAGCCGAGTGGGGGCCTTAGCCAAAAACATTCAGTACTTC

size: -
V: TRBV11-2
J: TRBJ2-2
D: TRBD2
CDR3: CASSLELAGETRTGELFF
DNA: TGTGCCAGCAGCTTAGAACTAGCGGGAGAGACCCGCACCGGGGAGCTGTTTTTT

size: -
V: TRBV24-1
J: TRBJ2-3
D: -
CDR3: CATSDFGGGFTDTQYF
DNA: TGTGCCACCAGTGATTTCGGAGGGGGATTCACAGATACGCAGTATTTT